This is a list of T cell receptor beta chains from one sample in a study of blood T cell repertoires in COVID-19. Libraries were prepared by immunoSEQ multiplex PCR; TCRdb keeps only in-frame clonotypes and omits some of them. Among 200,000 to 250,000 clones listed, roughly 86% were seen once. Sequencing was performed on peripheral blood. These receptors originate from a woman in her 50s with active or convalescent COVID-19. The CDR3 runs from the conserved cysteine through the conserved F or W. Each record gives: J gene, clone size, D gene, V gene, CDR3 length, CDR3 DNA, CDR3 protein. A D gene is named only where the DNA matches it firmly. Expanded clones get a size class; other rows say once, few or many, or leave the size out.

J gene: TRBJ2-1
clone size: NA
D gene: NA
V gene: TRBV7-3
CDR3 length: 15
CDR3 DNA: TGTGCCAGCAGCTTGCTGGGGCCCCCCTACAATGAGCAGTTCTTC
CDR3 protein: CASSLLGPPYNEQFF

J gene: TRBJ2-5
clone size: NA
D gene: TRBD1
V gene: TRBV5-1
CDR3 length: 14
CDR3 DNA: TGCGCCAGCAGCGGACAGGGAGCTGCGCAGACCCAGTACTTC
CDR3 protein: CASSGQGAAQTQYF

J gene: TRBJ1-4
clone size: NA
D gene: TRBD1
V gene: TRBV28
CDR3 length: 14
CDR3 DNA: TGTGCCAGCAGTTCACAGGGGGCGCGTGAAAAACTGTTTTTT
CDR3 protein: CASSSQGAREKLFF

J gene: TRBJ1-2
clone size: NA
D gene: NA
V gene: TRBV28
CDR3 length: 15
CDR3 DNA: TGTGCCAGCAGTTACGGCCTCCCCTCGGGGTCTGGCTACACCTTC
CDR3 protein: CASSYGLPSGSGYTF

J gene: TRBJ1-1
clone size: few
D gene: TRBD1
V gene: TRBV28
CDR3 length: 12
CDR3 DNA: TGTGCCACCCTCAGACAGGGGATTGAAGCTTTCTTT
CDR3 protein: CATLRQGIEAFF

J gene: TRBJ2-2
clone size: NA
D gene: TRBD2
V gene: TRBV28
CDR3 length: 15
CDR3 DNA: TGTGCCAGCAGTTCGGGACTAGCGTACACCGGGGAGCTGTTTTTT
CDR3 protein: CASSSGLAYTGELFF

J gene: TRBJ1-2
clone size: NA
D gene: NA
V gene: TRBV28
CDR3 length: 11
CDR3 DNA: TGTGCCAGCAGTACGGGCTATGGCTACACCTTC
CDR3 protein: CASSTGYGYTF

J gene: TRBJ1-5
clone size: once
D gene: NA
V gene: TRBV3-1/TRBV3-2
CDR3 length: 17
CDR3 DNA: TGTGCCAGCAGCCAAGATTTCCAGGGAGGGTTGAATCAGCCCCAGCATTTT
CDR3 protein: CASSQDFQGGLNQPQHF

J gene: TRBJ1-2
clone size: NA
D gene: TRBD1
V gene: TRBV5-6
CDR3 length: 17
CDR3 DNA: TGTGCCAGCAGCCCAAACCTCGGGACAGGGGGCGTGGGTGGCTACACCTTC
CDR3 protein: CASSPNLGTGGVGGYTF

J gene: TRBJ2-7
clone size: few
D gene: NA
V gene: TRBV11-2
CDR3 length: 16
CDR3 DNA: TGTGCCAGCAGCTCCTCTAAGGGGAGGCTCGAGGACGAGCAGTACTTC
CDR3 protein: CASSSSKGRLEDEQYF

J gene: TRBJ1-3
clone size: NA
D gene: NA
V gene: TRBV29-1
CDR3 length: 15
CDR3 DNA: TGCAGCGTGGCCCAAAGAGCGGGCTCTGGAAACACCATATATTTT
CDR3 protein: CSVAQRAGSGNTIYF

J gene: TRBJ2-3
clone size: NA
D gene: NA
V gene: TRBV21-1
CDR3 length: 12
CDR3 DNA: TGTGCCAGCCGGGACATCACAGATACGCAGTATTTT
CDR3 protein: CASRDITDTQYF

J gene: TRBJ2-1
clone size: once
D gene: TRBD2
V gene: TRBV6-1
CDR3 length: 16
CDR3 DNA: TGTGCCAGCAGTGAATCTGGACTAGCGGTATACAATGAGCAGTTCTTC
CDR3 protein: CASSESGLAVYNEQFF

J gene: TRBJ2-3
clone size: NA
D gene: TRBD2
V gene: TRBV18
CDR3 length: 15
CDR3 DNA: TGTGCCAGCTCACCAGGGCTAGCGGGAGCAAATACGCAGTATTTT
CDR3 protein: CASSPGLAGANTQYF

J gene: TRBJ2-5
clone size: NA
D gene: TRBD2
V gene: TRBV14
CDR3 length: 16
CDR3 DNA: TGTGCCAGCAGCCAAGGAGGCGGGGGGGCGTCAGAGACCCAGTACTTC
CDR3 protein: CASSQGGGGASETQYF

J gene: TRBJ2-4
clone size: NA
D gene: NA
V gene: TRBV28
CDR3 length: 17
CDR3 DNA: TGTGCCAGCAGTGTTTCCGCTCAAGGGGTAGCCAAAAACATTCAGTACTTC
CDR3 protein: CASSVSAQGVAKNIQYF

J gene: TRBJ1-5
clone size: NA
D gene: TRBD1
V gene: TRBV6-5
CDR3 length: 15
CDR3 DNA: TGTGCCAGCAGCTCATCAACAGGGGTCCATCAGCCCCAGCATTTT
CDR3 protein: CASSSSTGVHQPQHF

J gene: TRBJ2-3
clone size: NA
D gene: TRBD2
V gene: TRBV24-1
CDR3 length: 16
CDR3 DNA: TGTGCCACCAGTGATTCCGGGACTAGCGGCCTCGATACGCAGTATTTT
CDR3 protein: CATSDSGTSGLDTQYF

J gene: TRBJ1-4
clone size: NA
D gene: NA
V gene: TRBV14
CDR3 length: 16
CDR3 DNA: TGTGCCAGCAGCAGAAGGCCGGGATCTACTAATGAAAAACTGTTTTTT
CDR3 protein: CASSRRPGSTNEKLFF

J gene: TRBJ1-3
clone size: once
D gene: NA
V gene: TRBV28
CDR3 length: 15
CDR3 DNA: TGTGCCAGCAGTTTAATGCAGGGGACAGGAAACACCATATATTTT
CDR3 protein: CASSLMQGTGNTIYF

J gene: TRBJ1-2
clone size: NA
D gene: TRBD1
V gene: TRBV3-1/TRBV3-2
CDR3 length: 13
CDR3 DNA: TGTGCCAGCAGCGGGACAGGGGGATATGGCTACACCTTC
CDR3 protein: CASSGTGGYGYTF

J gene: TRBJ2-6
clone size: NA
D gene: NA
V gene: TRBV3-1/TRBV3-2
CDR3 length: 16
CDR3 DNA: TGTGCCAGCAGCCAAGAAGGGGTTCCTGGGGCCAACGTCCTGACTTTC
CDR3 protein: CASSQEGVPGANVLTF

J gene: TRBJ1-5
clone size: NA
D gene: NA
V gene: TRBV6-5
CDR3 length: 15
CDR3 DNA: TGTGCCACCCGGCGGGACGGTGATAGCAATCAGCCCCAGCATTTT
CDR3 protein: CATRRDGDSNQPQHF

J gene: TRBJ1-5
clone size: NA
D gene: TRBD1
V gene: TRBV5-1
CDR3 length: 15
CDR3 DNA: TGCGCCAGCAGCCCAGGGACAGGTGTGGGTCAGCCCCAGCATTTT
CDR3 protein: CASSPGTGVGQPQHF

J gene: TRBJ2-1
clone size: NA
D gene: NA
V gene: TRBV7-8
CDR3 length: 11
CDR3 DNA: TGTGCCAGCAGCCCCTTTGATGAGCAGTTCTTC
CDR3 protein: CASSPFDEQFF

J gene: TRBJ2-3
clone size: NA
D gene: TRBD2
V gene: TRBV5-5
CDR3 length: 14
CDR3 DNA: TGTGCCAGCCATCGGGGGGGAAGCACAGATACGCAGTATTTT
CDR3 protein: CASHRGGSTDTQYF

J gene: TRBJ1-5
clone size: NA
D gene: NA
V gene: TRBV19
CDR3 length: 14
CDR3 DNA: TGTGCCAGTAGTACCCCGTCGGGGGTGCCGCCCCAGCATTTT
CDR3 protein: CASSTPSGVPPQHF

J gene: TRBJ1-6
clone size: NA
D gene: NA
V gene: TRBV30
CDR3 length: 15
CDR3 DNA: TGTGCCTGGAGGGACAAGAGCTCCTATAATTCACCCCTCCACTTT
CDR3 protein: CAWRDKSSYNSPLHF

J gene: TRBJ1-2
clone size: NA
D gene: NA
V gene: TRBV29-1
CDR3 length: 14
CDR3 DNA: TGCAGCGTTGAAGATCGAGGGACAACTTATGGCTACACCTTC
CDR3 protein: CSVEDRGTTYGYTF

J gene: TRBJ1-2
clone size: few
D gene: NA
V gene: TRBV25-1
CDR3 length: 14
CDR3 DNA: TGTGCCAGCAGTGAATATGGCAGTAACTATGGCTACACCTTC
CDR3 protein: CASSEYGSNYGYTF

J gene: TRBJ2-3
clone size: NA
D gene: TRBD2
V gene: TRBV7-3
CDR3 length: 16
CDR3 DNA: TGTGCCAGCAGCTTAGGGTTCTCGCGGGAGGCAGATACGCAGTATTTT
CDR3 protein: CASSLGFSREADTQYF

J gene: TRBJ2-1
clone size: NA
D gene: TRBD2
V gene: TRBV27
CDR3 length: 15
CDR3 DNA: TGTGCCAGCAGTCTGCCTAGCGGGAGACAAAATGAGCAGTTCTTC
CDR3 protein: CASSLPSGRQNEQFF

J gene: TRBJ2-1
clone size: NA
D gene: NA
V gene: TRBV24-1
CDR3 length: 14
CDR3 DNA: TGTGCCACCAGTGATTCTTCTAGGGGTGACTTGCAGTTCTTC
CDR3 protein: CATSDSSRGDLQFF

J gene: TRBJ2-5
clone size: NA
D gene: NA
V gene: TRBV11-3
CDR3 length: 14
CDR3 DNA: TGTGCCAGCAGCTTAGAGGCAGGCCAAGAGACCCAGTACTTC
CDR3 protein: CASSLEAGQETQYF

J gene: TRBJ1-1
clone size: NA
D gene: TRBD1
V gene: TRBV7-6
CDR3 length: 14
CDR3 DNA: TGTGCCAGCAGCGGACCGGACAGGGCGGTTGAAGCTTTCTTT
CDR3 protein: CASSGPDRAVEAFF

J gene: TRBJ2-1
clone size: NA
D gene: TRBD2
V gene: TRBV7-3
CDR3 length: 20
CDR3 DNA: TGTGCCAGCAGCTTAACGGTCGGGACTAGCGGACTGAGCTCCTACAATGAGCAGTTCTTC
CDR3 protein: CASSLTVGTSGLSSYNEQFF

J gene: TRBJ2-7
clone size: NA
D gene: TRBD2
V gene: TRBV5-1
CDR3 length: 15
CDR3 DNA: TGCGCCAGCAGCTTGGGTCCGGGGGGCTCCTACGAGCAGTACTTC
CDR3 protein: CASSLGPGGSYEQYF

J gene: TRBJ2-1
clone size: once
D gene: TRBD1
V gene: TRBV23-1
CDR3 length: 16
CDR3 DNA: TGCGCCAGCAGTCACCCCGGGACAGAAATATACAATGAGCAGTTCTTC
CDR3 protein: CASSHPGTEIYNEQFF

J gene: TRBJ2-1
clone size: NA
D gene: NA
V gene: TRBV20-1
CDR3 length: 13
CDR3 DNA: TGCAGTGCTAGTGCGCGGCGATACAATGAGCAGTTCTTC
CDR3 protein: CSASARRYNEQFF